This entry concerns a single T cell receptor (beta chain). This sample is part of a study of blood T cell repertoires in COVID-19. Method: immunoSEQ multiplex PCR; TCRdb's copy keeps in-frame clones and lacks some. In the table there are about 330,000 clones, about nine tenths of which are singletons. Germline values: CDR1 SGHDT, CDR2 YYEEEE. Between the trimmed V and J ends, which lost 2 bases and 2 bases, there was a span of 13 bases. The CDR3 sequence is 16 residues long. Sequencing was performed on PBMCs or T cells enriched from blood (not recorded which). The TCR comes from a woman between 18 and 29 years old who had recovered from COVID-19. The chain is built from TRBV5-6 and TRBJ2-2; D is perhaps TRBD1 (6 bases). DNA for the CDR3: TGTGCCAGCAGCTTTCCTCCAGGGGCCAACACCGGGGAGCTGTTTTTT. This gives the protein CASSFPPGANTGELFF. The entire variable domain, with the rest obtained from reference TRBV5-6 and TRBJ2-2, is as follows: DAGVTQSPTHLIKTRGQQVTLRCSPKSGHDTVSWYQQALGQGPQFIFQYYEEEERQRGNFPDRFSGHQFPNYSSELNVNALLLGDSALYLCASSFPPGANTGELFFGEGSRLTVL.